This TCR beta chain is drawn from a study of blood T cell repertoires in COVID-19. On the study more broadly: Samples came from the United States, Italy and Spain, spanning acute and convalescent COVID-19. The analysed material was cDNA or gDNA that came from T cells, B-cell-depleted T cells, or PBMCs.

Per the original data handling: Amplified reference gene primers provided the basis for estimating nucleated cell counts. TCRdb's table, derived via immunoSEQ multiplex PCR, lists solely in-frame clones and lacks some. The V and J calls and the clone size are those of that table, but D and trimming were determined from the DNA. The sample consists of about 240,000 clones, approximately 85% of them appearing once. The CDR3 has 13 residues. V lost 4 bases and J 0 bases, leaving 6 bases between the germline ends. In germline, CDR1 is MNHEY, CDR2 SVGEGT. Sequenced: peripheral blood. The source of this sequence is an elderly man with acute or convalescent COVID-19. V and J are TRBV6-2 or TRBV6-3 and TRBJ1-1; unclear D gene. In DNA form, the CDR3 reads TGTGCCAGCAGTTTTAGTTTGAACACTGAAGCTTTCTTT. This encodes CASSFSLNTEAFF.